This TCR beta chain derives from a study of blood T cell repertoires in COVID-19. Libraries were prepared by immunoSEQ multiplex PCR; TCRdb keeps only in-frame clonotypes and omits some of them. The sample has approximately 200,000 clones, 85% seen once; the top ten hold roughly a sixth. The CDR3 extends over 16 amino acids. V shed 4 bases and J 2 bases; nucleotides not matched to a gene: 10. The V gene's germline CDR1 is MDHEN and CDR2 SYDVKM. This clone turned up a few times. Sequenced: PBMCs or T cells enriched from blood (not recorded which). J is TRBJ2-7 and V is TRBV28, with TRBD1 matching 8 bases. This TCR came from a man aged 35-49 years who had recovered from COVID-19. CDR3 sequence reads: CASSSTGTGLTYEQYF. In DNA, the CDR3 is TGTGCCAGCAGTTCAACCGGGACAGGACTTACCTACGAGCAGTACTTC.